Here is one T cell receptor beta chain with its context. The data derive from a study of identical twins. Trimming removed 5 bases from V and 0 bases from J, with 11 bases in between. The CDR3 runs to 14 residues. Germline-derived CDR1 and CDR2 are SGHRS and YFSETQ. Each CDR3 protein gets one entry after TCRdb re-called the 5' RACE reads with MiXCR. The sample has around 250,000 distinct CDR3 sequences, 9.5% to 15% seen once. These same records also appear under a second study, on yellow fever vaccine responses in identical twins.

The source material was memory (CD45RO+) T cells sorted from blood. This chain uses TRBV5-1 with TRBJ1-1; TRBD1 might be the D (5 bases). The receptor was isolated from a woman younger than 30 in good health. CDR3 residues: CASSSDSLNTEAFF. CDR3 nucleotide sequence: TGCGCCAGCAGTTCTGACAGCTTGAACACTGAAGCTTTCTTT.